The clone carrying this TCR beta chain has only one observation. The assay was immunoSEQ multiplex PCR, and TCRdb's table has in-frame clones only and misses some. The sample has about half a million clones; less than 80% are singletons. The CDR3 spans 17 residues. Germline assignment: CDR1 SGHVS and CDR2 FQNEAQ. The ends lost 2 bases at V and 0 bases at J; junction bases unmatched: 5. HIV-negative, healthy adults without recent acute infections or vaccinations were the donors. The sample comes from a study of shared clonotypes between healthy human individuals. This receptor was taken from a woman in her thirties or forties in good health. Some clones in this sample may be carry-over from other donors' samples. V usage is TRBV7-8 and J usage is TRBJ2-3; 10 positions agree with TRBD2. The sequencing sample was made of PBMCs. CDR3 sequence reads: CASSLPRTSGSTDTQYF. CDR3 DNA sequence: TGTGCCAGCAGCTTACCGCGGACTAGCGGAAGCACAGATACGCAGTATTTT. The full variable domain, with the rest looked up from reference TRBV7-8 and TRBJ2-3, is GAGVSQSPRYKVAKRGQDVALRCDPISGHVSLFWYQQALGQGPEFLTYFQNEAQLDKSGLPSDRFFAERPEGSVSTLKIQRTQQEDSAVYLCASSLPRTSGSTDTQYFGPGTRLTVL.